This T cell receptor beta chain was sequenced in a study of blood T cell repertoires in COVID-19. As for the study in general: Collection of acute and convalescent COVID-19 samples took place in the United States, Italy and Spain.

Authors' processing steps: Amplified reference gene primers provided the basis for estimating nucleated cell counts. This table comes from immunoSEQ multiplex PCR, and its TCRdb copy is limited to in-frame clones, with some not included. V, J and clone size were drawn from that table, and D and trimming were deduced from the DNA. The repertoire has 200,000 to 250,000 clones, around 81% of them found once; the top ten carry 8.9%. Residents of 24 US areas, aged roughly 18 to 89 years, made up the participants. Cohort placement rested on clinical history that participants reported themselves. Material for sequencing was PBMCs or T cells enriched from blood (not recorded which). This receptor was taken from a woman in her fifties or sixties with acute COVID-19.

CDR3 DNA: TGTGCCATCAGTGAGTCGGAGGGTCTCACCGGGGAGCTGTTTTTT. Amino acid sequence: CAISESEGLTGELFF. This chain joins TRBV10-3 and TRBJ2-2; tentatively, D is TRBD2 (6 bases). The V end lost 0 bases, the J end lost 4 bases, and 9 bases lay between the germline ends. The CDR3 is made up of 15 amino acids. The V gene's germline CDR1 is ENHRY and CDR2 SYGVKD.